This TCR beta chain was identified in a study of blood T cell repertoires in COVID-19. The V gene lost 5 bases and the J gene lost 2 bases, with 12 bases spanning the gap. The CDR3 loop spans 14 amino acids. The V gene's germline CDR1 is KGHSH and CDR2 LQKENI. The method was immunoSEQ multiplex PCR; TCRdb's version includes in-frame clones alone and lacks a portion of them. In the table there are some 97,000 clones, around 90% of which are singletons. This chain links TRBV18 with TRBJ1-2, with D possibly being TRBD1 (5 bases). The material sequenced was peripheral blood. This clonotype was sampled from a woman aged 55-70 years with acute or convalescent COVID-19. This CDR3 is CASSSPTENYGYTF. CDR3 nucleotides: TGTGCCAGCTCATCCCCGACAGAGAACTATGGCTACACCTTC.